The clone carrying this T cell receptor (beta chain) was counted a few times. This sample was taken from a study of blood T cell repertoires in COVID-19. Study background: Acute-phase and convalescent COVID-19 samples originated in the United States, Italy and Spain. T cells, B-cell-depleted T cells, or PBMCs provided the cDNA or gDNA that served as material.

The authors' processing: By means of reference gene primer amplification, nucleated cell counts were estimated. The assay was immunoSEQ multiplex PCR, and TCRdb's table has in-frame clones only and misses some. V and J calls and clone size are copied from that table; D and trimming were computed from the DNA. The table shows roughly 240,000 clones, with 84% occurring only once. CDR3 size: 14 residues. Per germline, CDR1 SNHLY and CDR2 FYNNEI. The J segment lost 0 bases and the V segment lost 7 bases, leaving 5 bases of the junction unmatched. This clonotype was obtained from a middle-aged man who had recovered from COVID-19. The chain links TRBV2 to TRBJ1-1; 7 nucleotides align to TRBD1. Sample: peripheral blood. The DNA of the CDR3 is TGTGCCAGCAACCGGGACAGAATGAACACTGAAGCTTTCTTT. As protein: CASNRDRMNTEAFF. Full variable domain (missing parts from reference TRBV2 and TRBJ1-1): EPEVTQTPSHQVTQMGQEVILRCVPISNHLYFYWYRQILGQKVEFLVSFYNNEISEKSEIFDDQFSVERPDGSNFTLKIRSTKLEDSAMYFCASNRDRMNTEAFFGQGTRLTVV.